This T cell receptor beta chain was sequenced in a study of blood T cell repertoires in COVID-19. Authors' processing steps: By means of reference gene primer amplification, nucleated cell counts were estimated. Clones were read by immunoSEQ multiplex PCR, and TCRdb kept only the in-frame ones, dropping some. For V, J and clone size, that table is used; D and trimming come from the DNA. The sample holds around 280,000 clones, about 87% seen once. J was trimmed by 1 base and V by 10 bases; bases with no gene match: 9. Germline V CDR1 and CDR2: SGHNT, YYREEE (reference sequence). The CDR3 extends over 14 amino acids.

The V gene is TRBV5-4, the J gene TRBJ2-3; 7 nucleotides match TRBD1. The TCR was taken from a man in his 70s with acute or convalescent COVID-19. Sequenced input: peripheral blood. DNA for the CDR3: TGTGCCGGGGCGAGGGGGCTGGGCACAGATACGCAGTATTTT. Its protein is CAGARGLGTDTQYF.